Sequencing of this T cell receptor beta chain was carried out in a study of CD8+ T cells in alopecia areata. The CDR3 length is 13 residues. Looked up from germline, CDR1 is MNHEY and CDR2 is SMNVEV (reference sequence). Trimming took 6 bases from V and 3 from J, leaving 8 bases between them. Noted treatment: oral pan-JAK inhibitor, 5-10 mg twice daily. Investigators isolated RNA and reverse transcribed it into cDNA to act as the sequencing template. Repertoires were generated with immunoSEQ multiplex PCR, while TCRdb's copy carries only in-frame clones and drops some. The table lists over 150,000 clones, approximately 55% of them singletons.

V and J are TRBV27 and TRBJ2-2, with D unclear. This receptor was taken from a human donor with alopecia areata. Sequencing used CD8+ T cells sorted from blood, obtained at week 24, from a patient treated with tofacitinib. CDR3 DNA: TGTGCCAGCAGCCCCCCTTACACCGGGGAGCTGTTTTTT. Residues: CASSPPYTGELFF.